This T cell receptor beta chain was sequenced in a study of blood T cell repertoires in COVID-19. The repertoire was sequenced with immunoSEQ multiplex PCR; TCRdb's copy has only in-frame clones and lacks some. The table has about 180,000 clones, 80% seen once. The CDR3 totals 15 residues. The V segment lost 3 bases and the J segment 5 bases; nucleotides outside the gene matches: 6. Germline CDR1 GTSNPN, CDR2 SVGIG (reference sequence). The gene calls are TRBV30 and TRBJ2-1, with TRBD1 identical over 11 bases. Specimen: peripheral blood. The receptor was derived from a man in his 70s with active or convalescent COVID-19. CDR3 amino acids: CAWRVMGQGDNEQFF. CDR3 DNA: TGTGCCTGGAGGGTCATGGGACAGGGGGACAATGAGCAGTTCTTC.